A single sample gave rise to the 10 T cell receptor beta chains below, sequenced in a study of T cells after yellow fever vaccination. TCRdb re-analysed the 5' RACE reads in MiXCR, keeping a single row per CDR3 protein. Among about 60,000 distinct CDR3 sequences listed, around 6.5% were seen once. The sequencing here drew on CD8+ T cells sorted from PBMCs, taken on the day of the first yellow fever vaccination. The receptor source for this set is a man younger than 35 who received the YFV17D yellow fever vaccine.

This chain uses TRBV4-1 with TRBJ1-1; D is ambiguous. V was trimmed by 3 bases and J by 0 bases, leaving 11 bases between them. CDR3 length equals 15 residues. CDR1 and CDR2 (germline): MGHRA, YSYEKL. In nucleotides, the CDR3 is TGCGCCAGCAGCCATTATCACGGAGTGAACACTGAAGCTTTCTTT. Protein product: CASSHYHGVNTEAFF.

The chain joins TRBV6-5 to TRBJ2-1, with TRBD2 matching over 9 bases. J lost 0 bases, V lost 2 bases, and 11 bases had no gene match. CDR3 length: 19 residues. Per germline, CDR1 MNHEY and CDR2 SVGAGI. CDR3 coding DNA: TGTGCCAGCAGTTACCGGAGGGTCCAGCGGGGGGACTCCTACAATGAGCAGTTCTTC. Encoded protein: CASSYRRVQRGDSYNEQFF.

As regards this clonotype: A much larger clonotype is one base distant, so this may be a read error. The rearrangement joins TRBV7-9 to TRBJ2-5, with D possibly being TRBD1 (5 bases). V shed 5 bases and J shed 5 bases, with 21 bases lying between them. Germline assignment: CDR1 SEHNR and CDR2 FQNEAQ (reference sequence). This CDR3 region has 16 residues. The CDR3 nucleotides read TGTGCCAGCAGCCCAGAAGGGGCGACGGTATTGGAGACCCAGTACTTC. Its translation: CASSPEGATVLETQYF.

The rearrangement uses TRBV25-1 and TRBJ2-1; TRBD2 is a possible D gene (6 bases). Trimming removed 7 bases from V and 7 bases from J, with 11 bases in between. The V gene's germline CDR1 is MGHDK and CDR2 SYGVNS. The length of the CDR3 is 12 residues. CDR3 protein: CASIGSKNEQFF. In nucleotides, the CDR3 is TGTGCCAGCATCGGGAGTAAGAATGAGCAGTTCTTC.

At least ten counts were recorded for this clonotype. The V and J genes are TRBV3-1 and TRBJ2-1; 7 bases match TRBD1. CDR1 and CDR2 (germline): LGHDT, YNNKEL (reference sequence). The CDR3 covers 13 residues. After removal of 4 bases from V and 9 bases from J, the junction contained 6 bases not matched to a gene. The chain's CDR3 is CASSRRDSGEQFF. CDR3 nucleotides: TGTGCCAGCAGCCGAAGGGACAGTGGTGAGCAGTTCTTC.

As concerns this clonotype: With a much larger clone just one base away, this may be a read error. V usage is TRBV12-3 or TRBV12-4 and J usage is TRBJ2-5; the D call may be TRBD1 or TRBD2 (5 bases each). The CDR3 loop spans 16 amino acids. Trimming removed 1 base at V and 6 bases at J, with 18 bases between. Written as DNA, the CDR3 is TGTGCCAGCAGTTTAGTGGGGAGAGGGGAGTCGAAGACCCAGTACTTC. Its translation is CASSLVGRGESKTQYF.

This clonotype was seen at least ten times. The genes are TRBV9 and TRBJ1-5; D is possibly TRBD1 (5 bases). V lost 3 bases to trimming and J lost 2 bases, with 9 bases between them. CDR1 and CDR2 (germline): SGDLS, YYNGEE. The CDR3 has 14 residues. CDR3 bases: TGTGCCAGCAGCGCCGCGGGGGGCAATCAGCCCCAGCATTTT. This encodes CASSAAGGNQPQHF.

V gene TRBV5-1 combines with J gene TRBJ2-1, with 8 bases that match TRBD1. Germline V gene lookup returns CDR1 SGHRS and CDR2 YFSETQ. Trimming at V came to 0 bases and at J to 7 bases, leaving 3 bases not matched to a gene. The CDR3 has 14 amino acids. As DNA, the CDR3 is TGCGCCAGCAGCTTGGGCCAGGGGGCAAATGAGCAGTTCTTC. Translation gives CASSLGQGANEQFF.

This chain joins TRBV13 and TRBJ2-1, with D perhaps TRBD2 (6 bases). This CDR3 has 16 amino acids. Germline values: CDR1 PRHDT, CDR2 FYEKMQ (reference sequence). V lost 2 bases and J 0 bases, leaving 11 bases between the germline ends. This chain's CDR3 is CASSLSGRSSYNEQFF. The CDR3 DNA reads as TGTGCCAGCAGCTTATCGGGGAGGAGCTCCTACAATGAGCAGTTCTTC.

This clonotype has ten or more counts. The chain carries TRBV27 and TRBJ2-5; no firm D call. This CDR3 is built from 12 residues. Germline assignment: CDR1 MNHEY and CDR2 SMNVEV (reference sequence). V lost 3 bases, J lost 5 bases, and 7 bases lay in between. In DNA form, the CDR3 reads TGTGCCAGCAGTTTCCCCCGGGAGACCCAGTACTTC. It translates to CASSFPRETQYF.